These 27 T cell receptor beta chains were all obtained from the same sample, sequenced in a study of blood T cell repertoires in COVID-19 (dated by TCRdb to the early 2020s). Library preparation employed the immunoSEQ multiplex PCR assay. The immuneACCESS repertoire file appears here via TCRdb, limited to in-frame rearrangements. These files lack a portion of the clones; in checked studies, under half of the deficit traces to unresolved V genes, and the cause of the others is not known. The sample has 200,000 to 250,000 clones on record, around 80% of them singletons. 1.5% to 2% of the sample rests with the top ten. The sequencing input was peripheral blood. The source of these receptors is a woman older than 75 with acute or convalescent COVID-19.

This CDR3 reads CASSTGTFGDTQYF. The DNA for the CDR3 is TGTGCCAGCAGTACAGGGACATTCGGGGATACGCAGTATTTT. The chain has TRBV6-5 and TRBJ2-3; weak D call: TRBD1 (6 bases). The V end was cut by 5 bases, the J end by 6 bases, with 15 bases between. The CDR3 totals 14 residues. From germline, CDR1 is MNHEY and CDR2 SVGAGI.

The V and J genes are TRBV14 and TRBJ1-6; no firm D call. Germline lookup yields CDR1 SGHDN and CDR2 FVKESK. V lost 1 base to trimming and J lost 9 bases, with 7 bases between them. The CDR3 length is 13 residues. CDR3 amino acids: CASSQVRTSPLHF. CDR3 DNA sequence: TGTGCCAGCAGCCAAGTCAGAACTTCACCCCTCCACTTT.

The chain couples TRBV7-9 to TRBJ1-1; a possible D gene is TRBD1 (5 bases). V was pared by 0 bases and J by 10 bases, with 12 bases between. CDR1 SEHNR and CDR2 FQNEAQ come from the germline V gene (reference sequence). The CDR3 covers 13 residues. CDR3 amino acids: CASSLAGGGGAFF. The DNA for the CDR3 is TGTGCCAGCAGCTTAGCCGGGGGAGGAGGAGCTTTCTTT.

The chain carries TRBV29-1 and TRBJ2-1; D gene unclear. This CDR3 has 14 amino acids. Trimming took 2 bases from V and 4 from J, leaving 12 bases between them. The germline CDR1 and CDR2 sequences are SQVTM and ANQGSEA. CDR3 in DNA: TGCAGCGTTGAATTGACACCCCAATACAATGAGCAGTTCTTC. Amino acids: CSVELTPQYNEQFF.

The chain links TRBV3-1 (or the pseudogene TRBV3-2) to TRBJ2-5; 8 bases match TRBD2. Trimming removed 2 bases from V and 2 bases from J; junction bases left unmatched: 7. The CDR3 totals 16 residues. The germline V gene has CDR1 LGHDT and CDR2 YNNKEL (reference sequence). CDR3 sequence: CASSQYAGGGQETQYF. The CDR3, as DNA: TGTGCCAGCAGCCAATACGCCGGGGGGGGTCAAGAGACCCAGTACTTC.

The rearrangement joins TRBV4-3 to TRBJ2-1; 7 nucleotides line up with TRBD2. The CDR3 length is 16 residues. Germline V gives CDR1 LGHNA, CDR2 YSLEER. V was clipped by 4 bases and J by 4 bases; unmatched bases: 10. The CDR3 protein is CASSLERDSTYNEQFF. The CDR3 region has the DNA TGCGCCAGCAGCCTGGAGCGGGACTCCACGTACAATGAGCAGTTCTTC.

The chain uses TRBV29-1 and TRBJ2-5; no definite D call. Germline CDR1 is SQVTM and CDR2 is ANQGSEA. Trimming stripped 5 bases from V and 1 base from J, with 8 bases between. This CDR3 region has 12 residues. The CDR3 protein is CSVRVGQETQYF. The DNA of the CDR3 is TGCAGCGTTCGGGTCGGCCAAGAGACCCAGTACTTC. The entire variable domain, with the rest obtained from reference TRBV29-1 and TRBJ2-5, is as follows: SAVISQKPSRDICQRGTSLTIQCQVDSQVTMMFWYRQQPGQSLTLIATANQGSEATYESGFVIDKFPISRPNLTFSTLTVSNMSPEDSSIYLCSVRVGQETQYFGPGTRLLVL.

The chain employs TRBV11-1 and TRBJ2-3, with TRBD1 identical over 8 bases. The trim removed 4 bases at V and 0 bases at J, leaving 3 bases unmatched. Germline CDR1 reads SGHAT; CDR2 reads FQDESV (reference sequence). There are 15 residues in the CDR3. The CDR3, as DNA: TGTGCCAGCAGCTCGGGGACAGGTAGCACAGATACGCAGTATTTT. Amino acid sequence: CASSSGTGSTDTQYF. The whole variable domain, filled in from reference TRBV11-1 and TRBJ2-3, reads EAEVAQSPRYKITEKSQAVAFWCDPISGHATLYWYRQILGQGPELLVQFQDESVVDDSQLPKDRFSAERLKGVDSTLKIQPAELGDSAMYLCASSSGTGSTDTQYFGPGTRLTVL.

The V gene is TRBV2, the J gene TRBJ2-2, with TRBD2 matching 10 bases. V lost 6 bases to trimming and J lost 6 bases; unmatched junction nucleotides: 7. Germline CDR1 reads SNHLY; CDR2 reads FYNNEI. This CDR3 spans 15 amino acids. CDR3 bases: TGTGCCAGCAGGACTTCTAGCGGGAGTTCCGGGGAGCTGTTTTTT. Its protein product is CASRTSSGSSGELFF.

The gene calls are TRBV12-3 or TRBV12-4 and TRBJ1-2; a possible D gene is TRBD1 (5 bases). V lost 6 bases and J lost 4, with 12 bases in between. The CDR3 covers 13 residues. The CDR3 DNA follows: TGTGCCAGCAGCGGACAAACCTTCTATGGCTACACCTTC. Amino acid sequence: CASSGQTFYGYTF.

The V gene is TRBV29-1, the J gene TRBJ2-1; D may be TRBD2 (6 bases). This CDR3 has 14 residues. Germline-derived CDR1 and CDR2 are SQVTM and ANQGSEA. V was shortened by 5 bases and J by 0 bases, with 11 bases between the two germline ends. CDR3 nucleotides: TGCAGCGTTCCCGGGACTGGCTCCTACAATGAGCAGTTCTTC. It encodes CSVPGTGSYNEQFF.

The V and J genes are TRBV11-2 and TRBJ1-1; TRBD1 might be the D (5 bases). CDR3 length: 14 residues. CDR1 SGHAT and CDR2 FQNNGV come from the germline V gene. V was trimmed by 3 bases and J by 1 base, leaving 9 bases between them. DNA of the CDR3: TGTGCCAGCAGCTTCACGACAGCGAACACTGAAGCTTTCTTT. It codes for CASSFTTANTEAFF.

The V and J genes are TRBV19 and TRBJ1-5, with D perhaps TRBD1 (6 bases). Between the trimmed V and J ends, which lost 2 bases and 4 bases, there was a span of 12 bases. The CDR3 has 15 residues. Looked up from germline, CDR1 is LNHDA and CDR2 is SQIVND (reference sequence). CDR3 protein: CASSIRGGGNQPQHF. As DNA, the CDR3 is TGTGCCAGTAGTATACGGGGGGGCGGGAATCAGCCCCAGCATTTT.

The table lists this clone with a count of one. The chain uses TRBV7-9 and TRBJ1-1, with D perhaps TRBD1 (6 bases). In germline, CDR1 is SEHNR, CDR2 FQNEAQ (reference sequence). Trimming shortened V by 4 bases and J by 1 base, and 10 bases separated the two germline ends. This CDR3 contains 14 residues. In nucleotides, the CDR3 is TGTGCCAGCAGCTGGGGGCTTTCGAACACTGAAGCTTTCTTT. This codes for CASSWGLSNTEAFF.

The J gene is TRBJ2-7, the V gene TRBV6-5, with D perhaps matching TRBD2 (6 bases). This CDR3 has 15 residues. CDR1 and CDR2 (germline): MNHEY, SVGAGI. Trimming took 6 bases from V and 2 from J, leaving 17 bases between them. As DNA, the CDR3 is TGTGCCAGCAGGGAGGGCCCGGGTAGCACCTACGAGCAGTACTTC. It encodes CASREGPGSTYEQYF.

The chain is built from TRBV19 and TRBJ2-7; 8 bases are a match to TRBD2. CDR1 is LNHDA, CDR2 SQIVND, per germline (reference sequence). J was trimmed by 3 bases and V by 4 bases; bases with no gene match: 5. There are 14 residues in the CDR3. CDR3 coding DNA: TGTGCCAGTAGTAGTCAGCGGGGGAACTACGAGCAGTACTTC. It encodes CASSSQRGNYEQYF.

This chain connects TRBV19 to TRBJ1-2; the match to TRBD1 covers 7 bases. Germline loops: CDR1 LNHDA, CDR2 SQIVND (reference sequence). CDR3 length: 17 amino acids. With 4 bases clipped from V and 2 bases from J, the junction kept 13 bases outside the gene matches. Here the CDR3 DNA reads TGTGCCAGTAGTACCACAGATTGGACAGGCGGAAACTATGGCTACACCTTC. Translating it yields CASSTTDWTGGNYGYTF.

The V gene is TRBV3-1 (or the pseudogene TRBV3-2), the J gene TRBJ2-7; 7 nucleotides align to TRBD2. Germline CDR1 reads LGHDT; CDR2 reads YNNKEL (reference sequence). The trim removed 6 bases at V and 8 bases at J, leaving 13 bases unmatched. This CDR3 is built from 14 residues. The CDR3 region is CASSIVAGVGKQYF. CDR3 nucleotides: TGTGCCAGCAGTATAGTGGCGGGGGTCGGGAAGCAGTACTTC.

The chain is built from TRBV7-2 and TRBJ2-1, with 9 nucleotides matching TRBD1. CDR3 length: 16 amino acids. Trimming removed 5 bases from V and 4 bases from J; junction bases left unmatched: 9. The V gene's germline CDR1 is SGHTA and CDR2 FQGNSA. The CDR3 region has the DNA TGTGCCAGCAGCGTAACAGGGGGCTTGGGATACAATGAGCAGTTCTTC. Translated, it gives CASSVTGGLGYNEQFF.

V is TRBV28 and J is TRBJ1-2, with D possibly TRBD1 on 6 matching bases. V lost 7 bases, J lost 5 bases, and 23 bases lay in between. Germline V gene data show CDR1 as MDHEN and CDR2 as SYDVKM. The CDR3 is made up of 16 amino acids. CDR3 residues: CASNSPGTTRSYGYTF. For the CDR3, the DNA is TGTGCCAGCAATTCTCCCGGGACAACCCGCTCTTATGGCTACACCTTC.

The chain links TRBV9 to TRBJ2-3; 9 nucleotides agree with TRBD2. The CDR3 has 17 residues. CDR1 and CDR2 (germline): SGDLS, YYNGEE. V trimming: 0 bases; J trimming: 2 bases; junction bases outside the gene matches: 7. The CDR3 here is CASSVDGLAGHTDTQYF. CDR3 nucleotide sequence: TGTGCCAGCAGCGTAGATGGGCTAGCGGGACACACAGATACGCAGTATTTT.

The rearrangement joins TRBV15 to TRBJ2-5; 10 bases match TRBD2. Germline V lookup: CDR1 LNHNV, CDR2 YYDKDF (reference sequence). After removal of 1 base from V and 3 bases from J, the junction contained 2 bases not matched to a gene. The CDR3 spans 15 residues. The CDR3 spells CATSRASGGKETQYF. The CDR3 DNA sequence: TGTGCCACCAGCAGAGCTAGCGGGGGAAAAGAGACCCAGTACTTC.

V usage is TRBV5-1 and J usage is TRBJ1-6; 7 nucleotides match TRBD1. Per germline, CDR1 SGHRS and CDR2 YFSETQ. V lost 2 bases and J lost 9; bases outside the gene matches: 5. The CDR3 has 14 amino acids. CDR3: CASSFGTAGSPLHF. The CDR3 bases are TGCGCCAGCAGCTTCGGGACAGCGGGTTCACCCCTCCACTTT. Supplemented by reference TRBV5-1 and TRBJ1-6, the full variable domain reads KAGVTQTPRYLIKTRGQQVTLSCSPISGHRSVSWYQQTPGQGLQFLFEYFSETQRNKGNFPGRFSGRQFSNSRSEMNVSTLELGDSALYLCASSFGTAGSPLHFGNGTRLTVT.

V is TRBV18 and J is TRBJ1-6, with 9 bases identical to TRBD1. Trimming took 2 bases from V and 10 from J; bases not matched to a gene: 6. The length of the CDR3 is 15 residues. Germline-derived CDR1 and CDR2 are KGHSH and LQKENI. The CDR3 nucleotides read TGTGCCAGCTCACCAGGACAGGGGCTTGGATCACCCCTCCACTTT. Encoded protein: CASSPGQGLGSPLHF.

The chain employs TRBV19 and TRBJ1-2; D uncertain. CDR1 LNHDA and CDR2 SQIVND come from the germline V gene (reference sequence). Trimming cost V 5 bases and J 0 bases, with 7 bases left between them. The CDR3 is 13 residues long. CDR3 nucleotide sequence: TGTGCCAGTAGTCACCAGTCTAACTATGGCTACACCTTC. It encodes CASSHQSNYGYTF.

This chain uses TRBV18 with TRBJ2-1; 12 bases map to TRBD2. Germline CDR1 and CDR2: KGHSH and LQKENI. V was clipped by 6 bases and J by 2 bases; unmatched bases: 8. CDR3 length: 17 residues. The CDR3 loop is CASSTSGSVMAYNEQFF. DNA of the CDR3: TGTGCCAGCTCGACTAGCGGGAGTGTGATGGCCTACAATGAGCAGTTCTTC.

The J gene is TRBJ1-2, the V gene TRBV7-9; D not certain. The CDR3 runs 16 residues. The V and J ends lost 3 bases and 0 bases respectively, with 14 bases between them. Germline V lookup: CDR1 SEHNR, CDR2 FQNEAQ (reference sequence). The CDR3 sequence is CASSLDQVTPNYGYTF. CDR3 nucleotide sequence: TGTGCCAGCAGCTTGGATCAAGTGACACCTAACTATGGCTACACCTTC.